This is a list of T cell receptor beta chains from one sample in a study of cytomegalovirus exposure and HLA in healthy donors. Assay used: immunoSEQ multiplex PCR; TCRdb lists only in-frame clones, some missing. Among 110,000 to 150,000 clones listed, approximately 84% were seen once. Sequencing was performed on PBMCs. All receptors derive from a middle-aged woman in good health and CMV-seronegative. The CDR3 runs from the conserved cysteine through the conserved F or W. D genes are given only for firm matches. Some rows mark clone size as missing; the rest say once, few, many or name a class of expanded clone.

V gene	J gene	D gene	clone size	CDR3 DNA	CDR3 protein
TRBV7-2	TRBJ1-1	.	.	TGTGCCAGCAGCCTATTCCACCAACCAAACACTGAAGCTTTCTTT	CASSLFHQPNTEAFF
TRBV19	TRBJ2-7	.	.	TGTGCCAGTAGTATAAACAACGGACTGTTCTACGAGCAGTACTTC	CASSINNGLFYEQYF
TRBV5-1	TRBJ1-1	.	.	TGCGCCAGCAGCTTGGGAATAGGACAGTTGAACACTGAAGCTTTCTTT	CASSLGIGQLNTEAFF
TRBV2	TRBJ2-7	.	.	TGTGCCAGCCAATTAACACAGGTCTACGAGCAGTACTTC	CASQLTQVYEQYF
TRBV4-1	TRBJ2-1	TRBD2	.	TGCGCCAGCAGCCAAGATTGGACTAGCGGGAGGGGCGAGCAGTTCTTC	CASSQDWTSGRGEQFF
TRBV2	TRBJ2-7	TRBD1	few	TGTGCCAGCATGCCCCGACAGGGACACTCCTACGAGCAGTACTTC	CASMPRQGHSYEQYF
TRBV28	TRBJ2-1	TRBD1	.	TGTGCCAGCAGTCTCCTCCGACAGGGATTCAATGAGCAGTTCTTC	CASSLLRQGFNEQFF
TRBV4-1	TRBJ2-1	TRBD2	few	TGCGCCAGCAGCCAAGGCGGGAGTACAAATGAGCAGTTCTTC	CASSQGGSTNEQFF
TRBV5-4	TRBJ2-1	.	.	TGTGCCAGCAGCTTGGGGCTATCTACCAGCGGGAATGAGCAGTTCTTC	CASSLGLSTSGNEQFF
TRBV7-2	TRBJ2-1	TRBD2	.	TGTGCCAGCAGCACTTTAGCGGGAGGTTCGGCTTTATCCTACAATGAGCAGTTCTTC	CASSTLAGGSALSYNEQFF
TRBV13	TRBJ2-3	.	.	TGTGCCAGCAGCGCGGGGGAAACAGGGAAGCTGACAGATACGCAGTATTTT	CASSAGETGKLTDTQYF
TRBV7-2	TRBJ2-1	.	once	TGTGCCAGCAGCTTCGGTTTCAGGGATCTGGACAATGAGCAGTTCTTC	CASSFGFRDLDNEQFF
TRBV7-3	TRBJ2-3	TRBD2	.	TGTGCCAGCAGCTTAAGGCTAGCGGGAGTCCCAGATACGCAGTATTTT	CASSLRLAGVPDTQYF
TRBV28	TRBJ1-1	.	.	TGTGCCAGCAGCCCGAGGGGGGGCCTTAAAGCTTTCTTT	CASSPRGGLKAFF
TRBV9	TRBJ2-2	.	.	TGTGCCAGCAGCCCCGACCGGACGGGGTTCATCGGGGAGCTGTTTTTT	CASSPDRTGFIGELFF
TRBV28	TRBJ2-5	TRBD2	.	TGTGCCAGCAGTAACGGGGAGCGTGGGAGGGTGAAAGAGACCCAGTACTTC	CASSNGERGRVKETQYF
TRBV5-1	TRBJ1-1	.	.	TGCGCCAGCAGCTTGACGGGGACTGAAGCTTTCTTT	CASSLTGTEAFF
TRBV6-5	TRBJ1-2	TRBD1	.	TGTGCCAGCAGCTGGGACAGGGCGGCGAGCTACACCTTC	CASSWDRAASYTF
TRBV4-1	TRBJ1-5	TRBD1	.	TGCGCCAGCAGCCCCCTGGGACAGGGCGGTGATCAGCCCCAGCATTTT	CASSPLGQGGDQPQHF
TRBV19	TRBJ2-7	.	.	TGTGCCAGTAGTGTTGGGAGCCAGCCCTACGAGCAGTACTTC	CASSVGSQPYEQYF
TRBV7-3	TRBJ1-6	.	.	TGTGCCAGCAGCATTACAGGCAATAATTCACCCCTCCACTTT	CASSITGNNSPLHF
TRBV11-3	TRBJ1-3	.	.	TGTGCCAGCAGCCAACGGGGCTCTGGAAACACCATATATTTT	CASSQRGSGNTIYF
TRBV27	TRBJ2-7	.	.	TGTGCCAGCAGTTTACATACATTCTACGAGCAGTACTTC	CASSLHTFYEQYF
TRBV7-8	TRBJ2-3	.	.	TGTGCCAGCAGCTTAGGCCCTTATCCGGCAGATACGCAGTATTTT	CASSLGPYPADTQYF
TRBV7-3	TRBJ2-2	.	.	TGTGCCAGCAGGGGAGGACACTTAACCGGGGAGCTGTTTTTT	CASRGGHLTGELFF
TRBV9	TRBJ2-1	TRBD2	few	TGTGCCAGCAGCGTAGGGATTAGCGGGATGTACGGGGACAATGAGCAGTTCTTC	CASSVGISGMYGDNEQFF
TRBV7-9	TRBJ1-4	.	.	TGTGCCAGCAGAGCGGACTGGACGACTAATGAAAAACTGTTTTTT	CASRADWTTNEKLFF
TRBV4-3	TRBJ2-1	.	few	TGCGCCAGCAGCCGAAAGAGAGGGACGGGAGCCGGCAATGAGCAGTTCTTC	CASSRKRGTGAGNEQFF
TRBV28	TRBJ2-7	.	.	TGTGCCAGCAGTTCACCGACAGCTACCTACGAGCAGTACTTC	CASSSPTATYEQYF
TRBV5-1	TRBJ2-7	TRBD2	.	TGCGCCAGCCATTCGGGGGGAATCTCCTACGAGCAGTACTTC	CASHSGGISYEQYF
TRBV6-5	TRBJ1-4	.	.	TGTGCCAGCAGTTCCGCCGTACTGCTAGAACTGTTTTTT	CASSSAVLLELFF
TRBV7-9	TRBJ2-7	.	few	TGTGCCAGCAGCGTAGGGGACACTAGCTCCTACGAGCAGTACTTC	CASSVGDTSSYEQYF
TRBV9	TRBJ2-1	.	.	TGTGCCAGCAGCGTAGGTGGGGCCTCCTACAATGAGCAGTTCTTC	CASSVGGASYNEQFF
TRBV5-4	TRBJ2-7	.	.	TGTGCCAGCAGCTTGCGAATAGGGGGGGCCTACGAGCAGTACTTC	CASSLRIGGAYEQYF
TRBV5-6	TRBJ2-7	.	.	TGTGCCAGCAGCTCCACGGGGGCGGGAGACCGCCTACCGACCCACGAGCAGTACTTC	CASSSTGAGDRLPTHEQYF
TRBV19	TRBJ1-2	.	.	TGTGCCAGTAGTCTATTCCCTCTGGAGGGCTACACCTTC	CASSLFPLEGYTF
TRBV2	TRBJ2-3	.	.	TGTGCCAGCAGTGAAGATACCGAACTAATCACAGATACGCAGTATTTT	CASSEDTELITDTQYF
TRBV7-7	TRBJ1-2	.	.	TGTGCTAGCAGCTTAAGAGGGTATTATGGCTACACCTTC	CASSLRGYYGYTF
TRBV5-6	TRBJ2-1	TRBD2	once	TGTGCCAGCAGCTTGAGCGGTAGCGGGAGGGCCGGTTTCTTC	CASSLSGSGRAGFF
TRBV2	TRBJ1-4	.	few	TGTGCCAGCAGTGAATCGGTAGGAGGGAGTGAGGGAAAACTGTTTTTT	CASSESVGGSEGKLFF
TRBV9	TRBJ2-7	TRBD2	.	TGTGCCAGCAGCGTAGCCCCCGCTAGCGGGAGCATGTACGAGCAGTACTTC	CASSVAPASGSMYEQYF
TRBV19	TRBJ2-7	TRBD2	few	TGTGCCAGTAGTATACAGACTAGCGGGAAGAACGAGCAGTACTTC	CASSIQTSGKNEQYF
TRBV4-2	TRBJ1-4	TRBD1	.	TGTGCCAGCAGCCACTCGACACTGGACAGGTTTAATGAAAAACTGTTTTTT	CASSHSTLDRFNEKLFF
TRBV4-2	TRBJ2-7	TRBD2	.	TGTGCCAGCAGCAGGGGGCAAGCGGGAGGTTCGAGGGAGCAGTACTTC	CASSRGQAGGSREQYF
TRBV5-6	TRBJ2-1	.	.	TGTGCCAGCAGCTTGGCCTGGGAGGCGGCAAGCTCCTACAATGAGCAGTTCTTC	CASSLAWEAASSYNEQFF
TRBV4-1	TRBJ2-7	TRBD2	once	TGCGCCAGCAGCGACCTCCGGGACTACAATTACGAGCAGTACTTC	CASSDLRDYNYEQYF
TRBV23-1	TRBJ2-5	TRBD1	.	TGCGCCAGCAGTCAACCGGGACAGGTTCCGGAGACCCAGTACTTC	CASSQPGQVPETQYF
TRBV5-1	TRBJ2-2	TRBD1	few	TGCGCCAGCAGCTTCCTCGGACAGGGGGCTGACACCGGGGAGCTGTTTTTT	CASSFLGQGADTGELFF
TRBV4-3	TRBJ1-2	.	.	TGCGCCAGCAGCCGGACCGGGAGCCCCCCACACTATGGCTACACCTTC	CASSRTGSPPHYGYTF
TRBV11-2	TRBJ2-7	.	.	TGTGCCAGCAGCTTAGACCACTACGAGCAGTACTTC	CASSLDHYEQYF
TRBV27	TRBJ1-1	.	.	TGTGCCAGCAGTCAACGGTTACAAGCTTTCTTT	CASSQRLQAFF
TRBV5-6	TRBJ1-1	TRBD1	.	TGTGCCAGCAGCTTGCGACAGGGGCCAACTGAAGCTTTCTTT	CASSLRQGPTEAFF
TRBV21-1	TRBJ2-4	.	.	TGTGCCAGCAGCAAAATAGGGGAGGATAAAAACATTCAGTACTTC	CASSKIGEDKNIQYF
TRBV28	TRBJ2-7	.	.	TGTGCCCTAGGGACGGAGGGCCTTGAGGAGCAGTACTTC	CALGTEGLEEQYF
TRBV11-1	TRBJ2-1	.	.	TGTGCCAGCAGCTTATCTTCACTAGCCAGGGATGAGCAGTTCTTC	CASSLSSLARDEQFF
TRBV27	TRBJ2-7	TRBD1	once	TGTGCCAGCAGTTTAGGGACAGGGATTGAGACCTACGAGCAGTACTTC	CASSLGTGIETYEQYF
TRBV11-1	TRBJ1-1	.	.	TGTGCCAGCAGCTTTGGAGGGGACACTGAAGCTTTCTTT	CASSFGGDTEAFF
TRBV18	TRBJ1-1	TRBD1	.	TGTGCCAGCTCACCCGGGACAGGAGTGAACACTGAAGCTTTCTTT	CASSPGTGVNTEAFF
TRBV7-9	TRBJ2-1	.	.	TGTGCCAGCAGCTTCGGACATACCGCAGAAAGAACCTACAATGAGCAGTTCTTC	CASSFGHTAERTYNEQFF